This is a list of T cell receptor beta chains from one sample in a study of PD-1 blockade in classical Hodgkin lymphoma. The data were produced by immunoSEQ multiplex PCR, yet TCRdb's version contains in-frame clones alone and is incomplete. The sample contains tens of thousands of clones, over 75% of which appear only once. The sequencing here drew on peripheral blood mononuclear cells (PBMCs), taken before the fourth cycle of nivolumab. The receptors stem from a human donor with classical Hodgkin lymphoma. Each CDR3 is given with its conserved first and last residue. A D gene is named only where the DNA matches it firmly. Clone size appears in some rows only: once, few, many, or a class for an expanded clone.

cdr3_length clone_size d_call j_call v_call cdr3_nt cdr3_aa
15 . . TRBJ2-1 TRBV5-4 TGTGCCAGCAGCTTTGACAGGGGAGGGTACAATGAGCAGTTCTTC CASSFDRGGYNEQFF
12 few . TRBJ2-7 TRBV10-2 TGCGCCAGCAGTTGGAGGGGAGACGAGCAGTACTTC CASSWRGDEQYF
16 once . TRBJ2-7 TRBV4-3 TGCGCCAGCAGCCAAGAGTTGGACAGCACTACCTACGAGCAGTACTTC CASSQELDSTTYEQYF
14 few TRBD1 TRBJ2-5 TRBV7-2 TGTGCCAGCAGCCCACGACAGGGTAGGGAGACCCAGTACTTC CASSPRQGRETQYF
18 . TRBD1 TRBJ1-2 TRBV28 TGTGCCAGCAGTTTACAGGGAGACAGGGGGCTTTTAGACTATGGCTACACCTTC CASSLQGDRGLLDYGYTF
15 . TRBD2 TRBJ2-2 TRBV5-5 TGTGCCAGCAGCTCAGGCCCGGGAGGCACCGGGGAGCTGTTTTTT CASSSGPGGTGELFF
14 . . TRBJ1-5 TRBV5-1 TGCGCCAGCAGCTTGTCGGGGGACGGTCAGCCCCAGCATTTT CASSLSGDGQPQHF
13 . . TRBJ1-4 TRBV15 TGTGCCACCAGCAGAGCAACTAATGAAAAACTGTTTTTT CATSRATNEKLFF
16 . TRBD2 TRBJ2-2 TRBV19 TGTGCCAGTAGTATAGACAGCGGGGGGGCTGCCGGGGAGCTGTTTTTT CASSIDSGGAAGELFF
15 . TRBD1 TRBJ1-6 TRBV18 TGTGCCAGCTCACAGCTAGGACAGGGGGTCTCACCCCTCCACTTT CASSQLGQGVSPLHF
14 few . TRBJ1-1 TRBV2 TGTGCCAGCAGTGAAGGGCCAACGAACACTGAAGCTTTCTTT CASSEGPTNTEAFF
14 once TRBD1 TRBJ2-7 TRBV5-1 TGCGCCAGCAGCTTGGGGACAGGGGTCTACGAGCAGTACTTC CASSLGTGVYEQYF
15 once . TRBJ2-6 TRBV18 TGTGCCAGCTCAGAACAGGTCAGCGGGGCCAACGTCCTGACTTTC CASSEQVSGANVLTF
14 . . TRBJ2-3 TRBV2 TGTGCCAGCAGTTCGACTAGTAGCACAGATACGCAGTATTTT CASSSTSSTDTQYF
18 . TRBD2 TRBJ2-2 TRBV7-3 TGTGCCAGCAGCCCCTACCCTAGTAGCGGGGGGGCGCCGGGGGAGCTGTTTTTT CASSPYPSSGGAPGELFF
15 . . TRBJ2-7 TRBV30 TGTGCCTGGAGTGGGAAGGGGCAGGGAAGCGTGGGGCAGTACTTC CAWSGKGQGSVGQYF
11 . . TRBJ2-5 TRBV20-1 TGCAGTGCTGTAAGACAAGAGACCCAGTACTTC CSAVRQETQYF
17 . . TRBJ2-7 TRBV10-3 TGTGCCATCAGTGGGGAAAGGCTAGGGGGGTCGTCCTACGAGCAGTACTTC CAISGERLGGSSYEQYF
13 . TRBD1 TRBJ1-2 TRBV14 TGTGCCAGCAGCAGCCAGGGGGCTTTTGTCTACACCTTC CASSSQGAFVYTF
15 . . TRBJ2-1 TRBV11-3 TGTGCCAGCTCTCCTCCCTACGGACCCGACAATGAGCAGTTCTTC CASSPPYGPDNEQFF
16 . . TRBJ2-2 TRBV21-1 TGTGCCAGCAGCAAAGTAATGGGAGTGAACACCGGGGAGCTGTTTTTT CASSKVMGVNTGELFF
14 once . TRBJ1-6 TRBV6-5 TGTGCCAGCAGTTACCCGACGAGCAATTCACCCCTCCACTTT CASSYPTSNSPLHF
14 once . TRBJ2-2 TRBV7-3 TGTGCCAGCAGCTCCTTAAGGGGGTCCGGGGAGCTGTTTTTT CASSSLRGSGELFF
12 once . TRBJ1-4 TRBV7-9 TGTGCCAGCAGCTTAGACGGTGAAAAACTGTTTTTT CASSLDGEKLFF
17 . . TRBJ2-3 TRBV6-1 TGTGCCAGCAGTGAAGCCGGACGTATACCGAACGCAGATACGCAGTATTTT CASSEAGRIPNADTQYF
15 few . TRBJ2-6 TRBV10-3 TGTGCCACCACAGGGATCTCCTCTGGGGCCAACGTCCTGACTTTC CATTGISSGANVLTF
14 . . TRBJ2-7 TRBV19 TGTGCCAGTAGTAAAGGGACGGGAATTTACGAGCAGTACTTC CASSKGTGIYEQYF